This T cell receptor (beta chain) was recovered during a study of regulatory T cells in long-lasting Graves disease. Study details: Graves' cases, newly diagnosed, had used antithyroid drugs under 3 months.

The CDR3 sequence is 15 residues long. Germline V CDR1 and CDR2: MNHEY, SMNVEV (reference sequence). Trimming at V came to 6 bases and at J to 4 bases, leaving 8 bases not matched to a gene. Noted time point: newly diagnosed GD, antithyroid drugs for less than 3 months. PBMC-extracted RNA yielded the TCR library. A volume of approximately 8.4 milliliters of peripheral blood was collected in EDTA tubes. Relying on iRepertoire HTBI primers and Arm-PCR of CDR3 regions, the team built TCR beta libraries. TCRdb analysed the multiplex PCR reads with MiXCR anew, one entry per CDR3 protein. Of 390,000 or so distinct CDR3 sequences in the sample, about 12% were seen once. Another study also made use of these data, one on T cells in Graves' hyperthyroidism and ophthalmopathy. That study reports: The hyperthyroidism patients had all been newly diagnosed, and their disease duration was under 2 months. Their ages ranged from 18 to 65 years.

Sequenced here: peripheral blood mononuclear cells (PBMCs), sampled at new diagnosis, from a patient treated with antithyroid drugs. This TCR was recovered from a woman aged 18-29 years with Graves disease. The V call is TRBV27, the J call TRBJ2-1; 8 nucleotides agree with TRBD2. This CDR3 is CASSQGSGGYNEQFF. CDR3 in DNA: TGTGCCAGCAGCCAGGGGAGCGGGGGATACAATGAGCAGTTCTTC.